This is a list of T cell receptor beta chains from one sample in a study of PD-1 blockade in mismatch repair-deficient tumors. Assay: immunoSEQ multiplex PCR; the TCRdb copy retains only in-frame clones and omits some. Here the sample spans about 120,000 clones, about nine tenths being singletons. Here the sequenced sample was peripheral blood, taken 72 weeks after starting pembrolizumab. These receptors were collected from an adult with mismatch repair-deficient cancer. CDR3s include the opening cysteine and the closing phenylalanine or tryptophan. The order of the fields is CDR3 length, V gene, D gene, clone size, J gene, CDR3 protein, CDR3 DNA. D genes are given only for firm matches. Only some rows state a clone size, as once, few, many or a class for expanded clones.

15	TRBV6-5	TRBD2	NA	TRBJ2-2	CASSYWSGIPRELFF	TGTGCCAGCAGTTACTGGAGCGGGATACCCCGGGAGCTGTTTTTT
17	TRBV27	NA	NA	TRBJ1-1	CASSLSKSGPMNTEAFF	TGTGCCAGCAGTTTATCGAAGTCTGGGCCAATGAACACTGAAGCTTTCTTT
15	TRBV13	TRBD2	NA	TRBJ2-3	CASSLSGRWSDTQYF	TGTGCCAGCAGCCTTAGCGGGAGATGGTCAGATACGCAGTATTTT
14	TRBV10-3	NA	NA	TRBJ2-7	CAISESKRSYEQYF	TGTGCCATCAGTGAGTCGAAAAGATCCTACGAGCAGTACTTC
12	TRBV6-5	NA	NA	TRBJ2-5	CASSRPQETQYF	TGTGCTAGCAGCCGTCCGCAGGAGACCCAGTACTTC
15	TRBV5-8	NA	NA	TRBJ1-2	CASSLFGSLGDGYTF	TGTGCCAGCAGCTTGTTTGGCAGCCTTGGGGATGGCTACACCTTC
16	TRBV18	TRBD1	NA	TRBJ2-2	CASSPLGTGAAGELFF	TGTGCCAGCTCACCACTTGGGACAGGGGCTGCCGGGGAGCTGTTTTTT
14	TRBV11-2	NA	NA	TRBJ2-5	CASSFRALVETQYF	TGTGCCAGCAGCTTTCGGGCCCTAGTGGAGACCCAGTACTTC
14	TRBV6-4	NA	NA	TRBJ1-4	CASSDKATNEKLFF	TGTGCCAGCAGTGACAAGGCAACTAATGAAAAACTGTTTTTT
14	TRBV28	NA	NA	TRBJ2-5	CASSSDSAQQTQYF	TGTGCCAGCAGTTCAGACAGCGCCCAACAGACCCAGTACTTC
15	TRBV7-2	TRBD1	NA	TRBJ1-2	CASSPTGGPNYGYTF	TGTGCCAGCAGCCCTACAGGGGGGCCTAACTATGGCTACACCTTC
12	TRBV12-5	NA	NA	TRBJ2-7	CASGLEGREQYF	TGTGCTAGTGGTTTAGAAGGCCGGGAGCAGTACTTC
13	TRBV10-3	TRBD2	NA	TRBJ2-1	CAIRIAGVNEQFF	TGTGCCATCAGGATAGCGGGAGTGAATGAGCAGTTCTTC
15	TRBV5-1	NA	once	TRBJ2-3	CASIPDRGSTDTQYF	TGCGCCAGCATCCCTGATCGGGGGAGCACAGATACGCAGTATTTT
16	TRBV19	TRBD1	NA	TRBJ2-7	CASSISGDRATYEQYF	TGTGCCAGTAGTATATCGGGCGACAGGGCAACCTACGAGCAGTACTTC
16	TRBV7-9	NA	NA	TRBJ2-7	CASSLVQDRFAYEQYF	TGTGCCAGCAGCTTAGTACAGGACAGATTTGCGTACGAGCAGTACTTC
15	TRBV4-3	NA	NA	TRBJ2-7	CASSQARGSSYEQYF	TGCGCCAGCAGCCAAGCCCGCGGTAGCTCCTACGAGCAGTACTTC
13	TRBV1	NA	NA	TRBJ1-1	CTSSHVQATEAFF	TGCACCAGCAGCCACGTACAGGCCACTGAAGCTTTCTTT
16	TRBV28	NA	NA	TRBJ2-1	CASSPLQGRLYNEQFF	TGTGCCAGCAGTCCGCTACAAGGGCGCCTCTACAATGAGCAGTTCTTC
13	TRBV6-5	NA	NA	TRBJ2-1	CASSYSNLGGQFF	TGTGCCAGCAGTTACTCGAACCTGGGGGGTCAGTTCTTC
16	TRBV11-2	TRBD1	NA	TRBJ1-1	CASSLRTGTENTEAFF	TGTGCCAGCAGCTTGAGAACCGGGACAGAGAACACTGAAGCTTTCTTT
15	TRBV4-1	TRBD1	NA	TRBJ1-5	CASSQRQGPNQPQHF	TGCGCCAGCAGCCAAAGACAGGGCCCTAATCAGCCCCAGCATTTT
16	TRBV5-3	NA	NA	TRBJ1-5	CARSLGPPYFNQPQHF	TGTGCCAGAAGCTTAGGTCCTCCTTACTTCAATCAGCCCCAGCATTTT
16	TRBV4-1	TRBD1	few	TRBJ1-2	CASSQADRGPTYGYTF	TGCGCCAGCAGCCAAGCGGACAGGGGGCCGACCTATGGCTACACCTTC
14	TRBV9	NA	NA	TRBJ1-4	CASSVGRGDEKLFF	TGTGCCAGCAGCGTCGGCAGGGGTGATGAAAAACTGTTTTTT
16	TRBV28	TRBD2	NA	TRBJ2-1	CASSLAKAGGYNEQFF	TGTGCCAGCAGTTTAGCTAAGGCGGGAGGGTACAATGAGCAGTTCTTC
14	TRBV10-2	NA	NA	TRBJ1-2	CASSELISGDGYTF	TGCGCCAGCAGTGAACTTATCTCAGGGGATGGCTACACCTTC
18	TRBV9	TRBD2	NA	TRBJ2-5	CASSVEGGLAGVQETQYF	TGTGCCAGCAGCGTAGAAGGGGGACTAGCGGGAGTGCAAGAGACCCAGTACTTC
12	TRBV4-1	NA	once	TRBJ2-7	CASSRPGRDKYF	TGCGCCAGCAGCCGGCCGGGACGGGACAAGTACTTC
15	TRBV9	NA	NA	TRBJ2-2	CASSVQQGNTGELFF	TGTGCCAGCAGCGTACAACAGGGGAACACCGGGGAGCTGTTTTTT
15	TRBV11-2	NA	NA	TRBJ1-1	CASSLVGGGRGEAFF	TGTGCCAGCAGCTTAGTTGGTGGGGGCAGGGGTGAAGCTTTCTTT
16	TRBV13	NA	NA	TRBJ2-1	CASSSPAAGGGNEQFF	TGTGCCAGCAGCTCCCCCGCCGCAGGAGGAGGTAATGAGCAGTTCTTC
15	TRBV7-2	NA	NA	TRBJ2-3	CASSLWGGGTDTQYF	TGTGCCAGCAGCTTATGGGGAGGTGGGACAGATACGCAGTATTTT
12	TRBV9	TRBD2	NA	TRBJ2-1	CASSGAYNEQFF	TGTGCCAGTAGCGGGGCCTACAATGAGCAGTTCTTC
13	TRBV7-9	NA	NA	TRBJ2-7	CASSPEGSYEQYF	TGTGCCAGCAGCCCAGAAGGCTCCTACGAGCAGTACTTC
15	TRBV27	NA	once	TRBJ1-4	CASSHNDRINEKLFF	TGTGCCAGCAGCCATAATGACAGGATAAATGAAAAACTGTTTTTT
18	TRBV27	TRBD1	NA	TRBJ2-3	CASSLFFSTGQGADTQYF	TGTGCCAGCAGTTTATTTTTTTCTACGGGACAGGGGGCTGATACGCAGTATTTT
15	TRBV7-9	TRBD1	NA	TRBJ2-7	CASSRPGQGGSEQYF	TGTGCCAGCAGCAGGCCGGGACAGGGGGGTTCCGAGCAGTACTTC
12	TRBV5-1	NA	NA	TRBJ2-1	CASSFRENEQFF	TGCGCCAGCAGCTTCAGGGAAAATGAGCAGTTCTTC
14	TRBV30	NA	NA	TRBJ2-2	CAWSPTENTGELFF	TGTGCCTGGAGTCCCACAGAAAACACCGGGGAGCTGTTTTTT
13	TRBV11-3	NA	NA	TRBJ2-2	CASRSGVTGELFF	TGTGCCAGCAGATCAGGGGTCACCGGGGAGCTGTTTTTT
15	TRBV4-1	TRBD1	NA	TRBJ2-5	CASSRVDRVSETQYF	TGCGCCAGCAGCCGAGTGGACAGGGTTAGCGAGACCCAGTACTTC
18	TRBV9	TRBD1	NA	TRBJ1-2	CASSAGDRQGRPNYGYTF	TGTGCCAGCAGCGCCGGTGATAGACAGGGGAGGCCTAACTATGGCTACACCTTC
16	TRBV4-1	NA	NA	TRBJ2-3	CASSQAGARGQGTQYF	TGCGCCAGCAGCCAAGCCGGGGCAAGAGGGCAAGGTACGCAGTATTTT
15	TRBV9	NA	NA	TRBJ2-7	CASSVAAATSYEQYF	TGTGCCAGCAGCGTAGCAGCGGCCACCTCCTACGAGCAGTACTTC
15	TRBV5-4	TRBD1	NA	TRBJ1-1	CASSLAGQQNTEAFF	TGTGCCAGCAGCTTGGCGGGACAGCAAAACACTGAAGCTTTCTTT
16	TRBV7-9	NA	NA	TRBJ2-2	CASSLSSAGRTGELFF	TGTGCCAGCAGCTTATCTAGTGCAGGGCGCACCGGGGAGCTGTTTTTT
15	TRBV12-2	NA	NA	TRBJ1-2	CASRLHGRGPGGYTF	TGTGCAAGTCGCTTACATGGAAGGGGGCCCGGTGGCTACACCTTC